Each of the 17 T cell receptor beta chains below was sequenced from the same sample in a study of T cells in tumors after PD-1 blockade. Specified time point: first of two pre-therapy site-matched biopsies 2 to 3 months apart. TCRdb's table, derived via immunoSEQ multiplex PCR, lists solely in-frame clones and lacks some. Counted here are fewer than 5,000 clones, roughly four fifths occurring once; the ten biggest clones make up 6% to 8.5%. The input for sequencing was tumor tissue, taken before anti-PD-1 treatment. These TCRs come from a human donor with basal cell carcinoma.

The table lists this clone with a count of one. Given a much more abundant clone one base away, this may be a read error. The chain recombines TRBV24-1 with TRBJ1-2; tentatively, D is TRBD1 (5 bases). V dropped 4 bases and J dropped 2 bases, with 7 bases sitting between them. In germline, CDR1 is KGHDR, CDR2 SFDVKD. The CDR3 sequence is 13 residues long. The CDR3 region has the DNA TGTGCCACCAGTGAGGGACGGAACTATGGCTACACCTTC. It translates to CATSEGRNYGYTF.

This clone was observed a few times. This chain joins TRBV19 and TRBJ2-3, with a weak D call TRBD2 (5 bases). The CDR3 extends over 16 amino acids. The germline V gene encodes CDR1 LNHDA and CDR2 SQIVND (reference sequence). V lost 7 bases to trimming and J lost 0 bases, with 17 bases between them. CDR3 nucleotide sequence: TGTGCCAGTAATGGGTTGGACTCAACTAGCACAGATACGCAGTATTTT. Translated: CASNGLDSTSTDTQYF.

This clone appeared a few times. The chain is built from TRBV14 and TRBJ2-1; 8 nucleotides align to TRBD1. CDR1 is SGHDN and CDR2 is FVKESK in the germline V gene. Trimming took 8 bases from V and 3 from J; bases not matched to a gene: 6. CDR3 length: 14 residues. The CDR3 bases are TGTGCCAGCGGCAGGACAGGGTTCTACAATGAGCAGTTCTTC. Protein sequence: CASGRTGFYNEQFF.

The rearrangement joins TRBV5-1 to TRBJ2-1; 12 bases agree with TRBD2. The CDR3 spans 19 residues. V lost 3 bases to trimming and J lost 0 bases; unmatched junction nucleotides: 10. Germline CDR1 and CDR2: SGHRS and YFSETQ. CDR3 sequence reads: CASSSGTSGSLSSYNEQFF. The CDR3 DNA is TGCGCCAGCAGCTCGGGGACTAGCGGGTCCCTAAGCTCCTACAATGAGCAGTTCTTC.

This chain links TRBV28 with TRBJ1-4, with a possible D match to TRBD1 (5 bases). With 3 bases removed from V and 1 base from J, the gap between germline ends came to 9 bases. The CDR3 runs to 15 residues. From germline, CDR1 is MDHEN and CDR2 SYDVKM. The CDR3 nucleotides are TGTGCCAGCAGTTTGGCAGGGCTAACTAATGAAAAACTGTTTTTT. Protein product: CASSLAGLTNEKLFF.

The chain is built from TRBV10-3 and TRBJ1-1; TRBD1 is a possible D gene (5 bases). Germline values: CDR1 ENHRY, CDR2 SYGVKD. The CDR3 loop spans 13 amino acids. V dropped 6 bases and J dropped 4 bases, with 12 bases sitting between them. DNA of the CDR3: TGTGCCATCAGCCCGGGGCGAGGCACTGAAGCTTTCTTT. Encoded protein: CAISPGRGTEAFF.

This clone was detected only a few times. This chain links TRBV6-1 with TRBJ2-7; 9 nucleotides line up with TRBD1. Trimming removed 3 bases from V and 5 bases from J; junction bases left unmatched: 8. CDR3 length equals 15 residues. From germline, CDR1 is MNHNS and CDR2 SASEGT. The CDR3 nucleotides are TGTGCCAGCAGTGATTTGTGGGACAGGGTACACGAGCAGTACTTC. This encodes CASSDLWDRVHEQYF.

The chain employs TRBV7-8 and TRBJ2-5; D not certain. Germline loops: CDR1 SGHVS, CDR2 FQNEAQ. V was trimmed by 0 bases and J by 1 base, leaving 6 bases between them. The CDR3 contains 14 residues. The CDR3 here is CASSLASSQETQYF. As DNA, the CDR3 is TGTGCCAGCAGCTTAGCGAGCAGCCAAGAGACCCAGTACTTC.

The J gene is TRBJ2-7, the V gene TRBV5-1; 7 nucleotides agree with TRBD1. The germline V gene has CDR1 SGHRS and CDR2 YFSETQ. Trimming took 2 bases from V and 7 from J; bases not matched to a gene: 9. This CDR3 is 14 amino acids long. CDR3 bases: TGCGCCAGCAGCTTCCGACAGGGAGTTGAAGAGCAGTACTTC. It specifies CASSFRQGVEEQYF.

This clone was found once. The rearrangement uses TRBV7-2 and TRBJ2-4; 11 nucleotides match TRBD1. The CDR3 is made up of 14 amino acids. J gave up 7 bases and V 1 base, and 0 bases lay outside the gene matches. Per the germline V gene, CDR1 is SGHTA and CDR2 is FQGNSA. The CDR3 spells CASSLGTGGNIQYF. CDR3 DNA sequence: TGTGCCAGCAGCTTAGGGACAGGGGGCAACATTCAGTACTTC.

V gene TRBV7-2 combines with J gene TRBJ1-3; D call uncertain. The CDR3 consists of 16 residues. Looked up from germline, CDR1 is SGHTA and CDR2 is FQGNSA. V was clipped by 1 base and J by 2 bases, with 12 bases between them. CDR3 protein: CASSLGEKGTGNTIYF. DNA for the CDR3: TGTGCCAGCAGCTTAGGGGAGAAGGGAACTGGAAACACCATATATTTT.

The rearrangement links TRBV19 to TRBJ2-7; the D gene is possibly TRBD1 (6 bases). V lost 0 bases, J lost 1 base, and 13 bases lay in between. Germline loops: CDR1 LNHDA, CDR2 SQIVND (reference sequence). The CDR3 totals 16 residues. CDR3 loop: CASSIDKGHPSYEQYF. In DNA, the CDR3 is TGTGCCAGTAGTATAGATAAGGGACACCCTTCCTACGAGCAGTACTTC.

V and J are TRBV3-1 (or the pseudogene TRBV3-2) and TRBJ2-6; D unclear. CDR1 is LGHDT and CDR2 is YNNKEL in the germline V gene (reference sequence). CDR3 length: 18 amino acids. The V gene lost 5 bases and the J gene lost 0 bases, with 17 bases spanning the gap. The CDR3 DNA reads TGTGCCAGCAGCTCCTCAATGTCGCCCTTCTCTGGGGCCAACGTCCTGACTTTC. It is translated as CASSSSMSPFSGANVLTF.

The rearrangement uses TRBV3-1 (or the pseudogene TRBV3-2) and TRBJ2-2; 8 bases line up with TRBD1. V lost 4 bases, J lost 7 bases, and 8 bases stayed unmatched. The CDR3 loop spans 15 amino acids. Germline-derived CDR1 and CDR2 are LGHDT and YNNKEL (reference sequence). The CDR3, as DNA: TGTGCCAGCAGCCTACAGGACAGGGTCAGCGGGGAGCTGTTTTTT. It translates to CASSLQDRVSGELFF.

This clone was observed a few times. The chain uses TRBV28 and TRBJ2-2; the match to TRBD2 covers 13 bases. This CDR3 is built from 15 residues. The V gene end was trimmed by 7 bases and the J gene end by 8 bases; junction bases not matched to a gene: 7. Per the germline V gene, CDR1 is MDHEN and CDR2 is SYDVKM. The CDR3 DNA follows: TGTGCCAGCACCCGGACTAGCGGGGGACGAGGGGAGCTGTTTTTT. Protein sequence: CASTRTSGGRGELFF.

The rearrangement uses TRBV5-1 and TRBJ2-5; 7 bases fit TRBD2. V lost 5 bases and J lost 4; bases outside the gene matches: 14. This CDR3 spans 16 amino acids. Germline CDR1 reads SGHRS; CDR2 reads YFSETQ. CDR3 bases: TGCGCCAGCAGTCCTTTCCCGGGACTACTAATAGAGACCCAGTACTTC. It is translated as CASSPFPGLLIETQYF. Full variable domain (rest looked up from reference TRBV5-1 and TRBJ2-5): KAGVTQTPRYLIKTRGQQVTLSCSPISGHRSVSWYQQTPGQGLQFLFEYFSETQRNKGNFPGRFSGRQFSNSRSEMNVSTLELGDSALYLCASSPFPGLLIETQYFGPGTRLLVL.

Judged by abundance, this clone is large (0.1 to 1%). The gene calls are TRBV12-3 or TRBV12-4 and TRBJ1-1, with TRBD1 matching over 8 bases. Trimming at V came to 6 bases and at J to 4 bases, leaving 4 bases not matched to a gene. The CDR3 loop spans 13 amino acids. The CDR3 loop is CASSVDRGTEAFF. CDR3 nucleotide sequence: TGTGCCAGCAGCGTAGACAGGGGCACTGAAGCTTTCTTT.